Shown below are 27 T cell receptor beta chains from a single sample sequenced in a study of regulatory T cells in long-lasting Graves disease. The time point is: newly diagnosed GD, antithyroid drugs for less than 3 months. The TCR library was prepared using RNA isolated from PBMCs. To make TCR beta libraries, researchers used iRepertoire HTBI primers and Arm-PCR of CDR3 regions. TCRdb re-derived calls from the multiplex PCR reads in MiXCR, one entry per CDR3 protein. The data contain approximately 460,000 distinct CDR3 sequences, 16% of them singletons. Separately, the same data were catalogued under a study of T cells in Graves' hyperthyroidism and ophthalmopathy.

The material was peripheral blood mononuclear cells (PBMCs), obtained at new diagnosis, from a patient treated with antithyroid drugs. Receptors originate from a woman aged 30 to 39 with Graves disease.

This clonotype was seen a few times. The rearrangement links TRBV14 to TRBJ2-2; 9 nucleotides match TRBD2. Germline loops: CDR1 SGHDN, CDR2 FVKESK. V dropped 0 bases and J dropped 6; count of bases not matched to a gene: 11. There are 18 residues in the CDR3. Here the CDR3 reads CASSQDPGLAKEAGELFF. The CDR3 region has the DNA TGTGCCAGCAGCCAAGACCCGGGACTAGCAAAGGAGGCCGGGGAGCTGTTTTTT.

This clonotype has ten or more counts. CDR3 nucleotides: TGTGCCACGCTAGTCAGCGGAAGCTCCTACAATGAGCAGTTCTTC. This codes for CATLVSGSSYNEQFF. The chain joins TRBV10-3 to TRBJ2-1, with a weak D call TRBD2 (5 bases). CDR1 and CDR2 from the germline V gene are ENHRY and SYGVKD. CDR3 length: 15 residues. V was shortened by 10 bases and J by 0 bases, with 16 bases between the two germline ends.

This clonotype was recorded at least ten times. One end of the junction varies from germline; a read error may be responsible. J is TRBJ2-7 and V is TRBV27; no reliable D call. This CDR3 has 15 amino acids. In germline, CDR1 is MNHEY, CDR2 SMNVEV (reference sequence). The CDR3 bases are TGTCCCAGCAGTTTAACCCCAGTCGGACGATACGAGCAGTACTTC. Residues: CPSSLTPVGRYEQYF.

This clonotype was seen only a few times. V and J are TRBV30 and TRBJ2-1, with 8 nucleotides matching TRBD2. CDR1 and CDR2 from the germline V gene are GTSNPN and SVGIG (reference sequence). The ends lost 6 bases at V and 9 bases at J; junction bases unmatched: 10. The CDR3 runs to 13 residues. This CDR3 is CACLAGGSGEQFF. CDR3 nucleotide sequence: TGTGCCTGTTTGGCGGGAGGATCGGGTGAGCAGTTCTTC.

A few counts support this clonotype. The V call is TRBV6-9, the J call TRBJ2-7; 12 bases line up with TRBD2. The CDR3 length is 15 residues. Germline-derived CDR1 and CDR2 are MNHGY and SVAAGI. Trimming cost V 4 bases and J 3 bases; bases outside gene matches: 4. CDR3 in DNA: TGTGCCAGCAGTTCTGGGACTAGCGGGCTCTACGAGCAGTACTTC. Translated, it gives CASSSGTSGLYEQYF.

This clonotype was found many times. The gene calls are TRBV28 and TRBJ1-1; 7 nucleotides line up with TRBD1. From germline, CDR1 is MDHEN and CDR2 SYDVKM. This CDR3 has 14 residues. The V and J ends lost 4 bases and 2 bases, in that order; junction bases with no gene match: 4. For the CDR3, the DNA is TGTGCCAGCAGTTCGGGACAGTTTAACACTGAAGCTTTCTTT. Encoded protein: CASSSGQFNTEAFF.

Comments on this clonotype: Sequence at one end of the junction differs from germline and may be a read error. This rearrangement joins TRBV9 to TRBJ2-7; D not resolved. The V gene's germline CDR1 is SGDLS and CDR2 YYNGEE. This CDR3 is 12 amino acids long. Here the CDR3 reads CASARSSCEQYF. CDR3 bases: TGTGCCAGCGCTAGGTCTTCCTGCGAGCAGTACTTC.

This clonotype has a handful of counts. The rearrangement joins TRBV28 to TRBJ2-6; D unclear. This CDR3 spans 15 amino acids. Trimming took off 8 bases at V and 9 bases at J, with 20 bases between the two ends. Germline values: CDR1 MDHEN, CDR2 SYDVKM. Here the CDR3 DNA reads TGTGCCAGCGTCGAGGCCCGGGCCCTCGGCAACGTCCTGACTTTC. Its protein product is CASVEARALGNVLTF.

This clonotype was counted many times. This chain links TRBV5-1 with TRBJ2-3; D call uncertain. This CDR3 spans 12 amino acids. Trimming left V 4 bases short and J 5 bases short, with 8 bases between. Germline CDR1 SGHRS, CDR2 YFSETQ. CDR3 coding DNA: TGCGCCAGCAGCCCCTTACAAGATACGCAGTATTTT. Protein sequence: CASSPLQDTQYF.

Comment on this clonotype: The junction differs from germline at one of its ends, possibly a read error. The CDR3 protein is CATSWGTNEKLFF. In nucleotides, the CDR3 is TGTGCCACCTCTTGGGGCACTAATGAGAAACTGTTTTTT. The V call is TRBV19, the J call TRBJ1-4, with a tentative D call TRBD1 (5 bases). Germline CDR1 reads LNHDA; CDR2 reads SQIVND (reference sequence). This CDR3 is 13 amino acids long.

This clonotype has only one observation. A single base separates this from a much larger clone, so it may be a read error. The CDR3 coding sequence is TGTACCAGCAGCCGCAGGGGATTGGGTCAGCCCCAGCATTTT. Translating gives CTSSRRGLGQPQHF. The V gene is TRBV7-9, the J gene TRBJ1-5; a possible D gene is TRBD1 (6 bases). The CDR3 length is 14 residues. Looked up from germline, CDR1 is SEHNR and CDR2 is FQNEAQ (reference sequence).

A few counts support this clonotype. V and J are TRBV24-1 and TRBJ2-5, with D unclear. Germline-derived CDR1 and CDR2 are KGHDR and SFDVKD. The CDR3 length is 13 residues. V was clipped by 0 bases and J by 0 bases, with 1 base between them. CDR3 sequence: CATSDLYQETQYF. In DNA, the CDR3 is TGTGCCACCAGTGATTTGTACCAAGAGACCCAGTACTTC.

As regards this clonotype: One end of the junction fails to match germline, which may point to a read error. The gene calls are TRBV20-1 and TRBJ2-6; tentative D call: TRBD1 (5 bases). In germline, CDR1 is DFQATT, CDR2 SNEGSKA (reference sequence). CDR3 length: 17 residues. The CDR3 region is CGARDHLRGTGANVPTF. In DNA, the CDR3 is TGCGGTGCTAGAGATCACCTCAGAGGAACTGGGGCCAACGTCCCGACTTTC.

This clonotype was observed many times. The chain is built from TRBV6-1 and TRBJ2-2, with 11 positions matching TRBD2. Germline CDR1 MNHNS, CDR2 SASEGT. The CDR3 has 16 residues. The V and J ends lost 6 bases and 1 base, in that order; junction bases with no gene match: 4. In nucleotides, the CDR3 is TGTGCCAGCAGAGGGCTAGCGGGAGGGAACACCGGGGAGCTGTTTTTT. It encodes CASRGLAGGNTGELFF.

This clonotype was seen only a few times. The junction does not match germline at one end; this may be a read error. The chain is built from TRBV7-2 and TRBJ2-1; 12 nucleotides agree with TRBD2. CDR3 size: 20 residues. In germline, CDR1 is SGHTA, CDR2 FQGNSA. CDR3 DNA: TGTGCCAGCAGCTATCGGGGGGTGACTAGCGGGAGAACCTTTATCAATGGGCAGTTCTTC. Its translation: CASSYRGVTSGRTFINGQFF.

Regarding this clonotype: This may come from a read error, since a much larger clone is one base off. The chain has TRBV29-1 and TRBJ2-7, with TRBD1 matching over 9 bases. Trimming at V came to 7 bases and at J to 6 bases, leaving 16 bases not matched to a gene. CDR1 and CDR2 (germline): SQVTM, ANQGSEA. The CDR3 loop spans 15 amino acids. The CDR3 nucleotides are TGCAGCGCTCCCAAATTACCGGGACAGGGTGGCGAGCAGTACTTC. Its protein product is CSAPKLPGQGGEQYF.

The rearrangement uses TRBV5-6 and TRBJ2-4; D uncertain. Germline values: CDR1 SGHDT, CDR2 YYEEEE. Trimming cost V 2 bases and J 16 bases, with 19 bases left between them. The length of the CDR3 is 13 residues. The CDR3 sequence: CASSFQSQANTYF. The CDR3 DNA is TGTGCCAGCAGCTTTCAAAGTCAGGCTAACACTTACTTC. Based on the CDR3 plus reference TRBV5-6 and TRBJ2-4, the full variable domain is DAGVTQSPTHLIKTRGQQVTLRCSPKSGHDTVSWYQQALGQGPQFIFQYYEEEERQRGNFPDRFSGHQFPNYSSELNVNALLLGDSALYLCASSFQSQANTYFGAGTRLSVL.

Ten or more counts support this clonotype. Here the CDR3 reads CASSPRRENEQFF. CDR3 in DNA: TGTGCCAGCAGCCCACGACGGGAGAATGAGCAGTTCTTC. This chain uses TRBV3-1 with TRBJ2-1; maybe TRBD2 (6 bases). The germline V gene has CDR1 LGHDT and CDR2 YNNKEL (reference sequence). The CDR3 consists of 13 residues. V gave up 4 bases and J gave up 7 bases, with 11 bases separating them.

The chain links TRBV4-1 to TRBJ2-5, with TRBD2 matching over 10 bases. Germline-derived CDR1 and CDR2 are MGHRA and YSYEKL. This CDR3 is built from 16 residues. Germline trimming cut 3 bases from V and 5 bases from J; bases unmatched to any gene: 9. For the CDR3, the DNA is TGCGCCAGCAGCCAGGATAGAGCGGGAGGGTTGGAGACCCAGTACTTC. Its protein product is CASSQDRAGGLETQYF.

Ten or more counts support this clonotype. The V gene is TRBV6-5, the J gene TRBJ2-7; possibly TRBD1 or TRBD2 for D (6 bases each). The V end lost 2 bases, the J end lost 8 bases, and 13 bases lay between the germline ends. The CDR3 has 13 residues. Germline V gene lookup returns CDR1 MNHEY and CDR2 SVGAGI. CDR3 DNA: TGTGCCAGCAGTTACGGCATGGGGGGCAAGCAGTACTTC. Its protein product is CASSYGMGGKQYF.

This clonotype was found many times. The rearrangement uses TRBV7-6 and TRBJ2-1, with 8 bases fitting TRBD2. The V and J ends lost 1 base and 4 bases, in that order; junction bases with no gene match: 0. This CDR3 is 14 amino acids long. The germline CDR1 and CDR2 sequences are SGHVS and FNYEAQ. Here the CDR3 DNA reads TGTGCCAGCAGCTTAGAGCGGGGGTACAATGAGCAGTTCTTC. Translated, it gives CASSLERGYNEQFF.

This clonotype was counted at least ten times. The gene calls are TRBV12-3 or TRBV12-4 and TRBJ2-7; either TRBD1 or TRBD2 may supply D (5 bases each). CDR3 length: 15 residues. Trimming took off 4 bases at V and 6 bases at J, with 19 bases between the two ends. CDR3 in amino acids: CASSSQGPATVEQYF. The CDR3, as DNA: TGTGCCAGCAGTTCCCAGGGACCAGCTACAGTCGAGCAGTACTTC.

This clonotype has a count of ten or more. The rearrangement uses TRBV7-9 and TRBJ2-1; D uncertain. Germline lookup yields CDR1 SEHNR and CDR2 FQNEAQ (reference sequence). V was cut by 3 bases and J by 7 bases, with 7 bases left in between. The CDR3 has 12 amino acids. The CDR3 DNA is TGTGCCAGCAGCTTTGCTACGAATGAGCAGTTCTTC. This codes for CASSFATNEQFF.

This clonotype appeared many times. The J gene is TRBJ1-4, the V gene TRBV20-1; maybe TRBD1 (5 bases). The V end lost 5 bases, the J end lost 7 bases, and 14 bases lay between the germline ends. CDR1 and CDR2 (germline): DFQATT, SNEGSKA (reference sequence). CDR3 length: 13 residues. The CDR3 protein is CSAEDQGSEKLFF. The CDR3 nucleotides read TGCAGTGCTGAGGATCAGGGCTCTGAAAAACTGTTTTTT.

A single count supports this clonotype. The chain employs TRBV6-5 and TRBJ1-3, with a weak D call TRBD1 (5 bases). The CDR3 consists of 17 residues. The V gene lost 0 bases and the J gene lost 0 bases, with 12 bases spanning the gap. Germline CDR1 is MNHEY and CDR2 is SVGAGI. The CDR3 loop is CASSYSGRAVSGNTIYF. The CDR3 bases are TGTGCCAGCAGTTACTCAGGCAGGGCCGTCTCTGGAAACACCATATATTTT.

Many counts were recorded for this clonotype. The chain has TRBV6-5 and TRBJ1-4; 8 bases fit TRBD1. The CDR3 contains 14 residues. Trimming at V came to 4 bases and at J to 8 bases, leaving 6 bases not matched to a gene. Per germline, CDR1 MNHEY and CDR2 SVGAGI. The CDR3 protein is CASSFGQGYEKLFF. CDR3 nucleotide sequence: TGTGCCAGCAGTTTTGGACAGGGATACGAAAAACTGTTTTTT.

This clonotype was seen at least ten times. V gene TRBV20-1 combines with J gene TRBJ1-1, with D possibly matching TRBD1 (5 bases). The length of the CDR3 is 14 residues. V gave up 1 base and J gave up 1 base, with 10 bases separating them. The germline CDR1 and CDR2 sequences are DFQATT and SNEGSKA (reference sequence). The CDR3 here is CSARAAGPNTEAFF. Written as DNA, the CDR3 is TGCAGTGCTAGAGCGGCAGGGCCGAACACTGAAGCTTTCTTT.